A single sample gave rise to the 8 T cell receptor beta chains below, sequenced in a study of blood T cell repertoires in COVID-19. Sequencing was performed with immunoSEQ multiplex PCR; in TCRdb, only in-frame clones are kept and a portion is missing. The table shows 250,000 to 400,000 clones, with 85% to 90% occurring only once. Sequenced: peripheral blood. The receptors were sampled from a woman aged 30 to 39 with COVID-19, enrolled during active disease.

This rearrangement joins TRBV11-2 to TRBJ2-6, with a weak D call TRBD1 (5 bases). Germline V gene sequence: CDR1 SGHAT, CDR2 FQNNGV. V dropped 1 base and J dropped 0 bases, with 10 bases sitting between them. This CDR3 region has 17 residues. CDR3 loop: CASSLGRTPSGANVLTF. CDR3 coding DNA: TGTGCCAGCAGCTTAGGTAGGACACCCTCTGGGGCCAACGTCCTGACTTTC.

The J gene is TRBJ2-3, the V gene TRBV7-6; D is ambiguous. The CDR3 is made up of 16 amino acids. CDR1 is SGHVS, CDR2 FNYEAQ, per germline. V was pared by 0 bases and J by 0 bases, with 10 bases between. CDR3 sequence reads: CASSLAPGSSTDTQYF. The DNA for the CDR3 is TGTGCCAGCAGCTTAGCCCCCGGGTCTAGCACAGATACGCAGTATTTT.

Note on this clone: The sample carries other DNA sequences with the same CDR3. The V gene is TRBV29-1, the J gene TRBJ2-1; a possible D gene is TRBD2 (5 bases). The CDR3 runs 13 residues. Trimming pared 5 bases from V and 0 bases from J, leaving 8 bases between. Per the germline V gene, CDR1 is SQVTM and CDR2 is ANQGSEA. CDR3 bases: TGCAGCGTTAGCGGAGTCTCCTACAATGAGCAGTTCTTC. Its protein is CSVSGVSYNEQFF.

The CDR3 is CASSIVQGLGNQPQHF. CDR3 DNA: TGTGCCAGTAGTATAGTACAGGGGCTTGGCAATCAGCCCCAGCATTTT. The V call is TRBV19, the J call TRBJ1-5, with 7 bases matching TRBD1. Germline V gives CDR1 LNHDA, CDR2 SQIVND (reference sequence). This CDR3 has 16 amino acids. Losses at the gene ends were 1 base for V and 2 bases for J; bases not matched to a gene: 5.

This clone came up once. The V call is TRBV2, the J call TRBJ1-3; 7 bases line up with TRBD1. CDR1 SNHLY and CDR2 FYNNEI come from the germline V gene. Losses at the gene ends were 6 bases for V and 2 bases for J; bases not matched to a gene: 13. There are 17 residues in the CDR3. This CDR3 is CASRRIRTGLPGNTIYF. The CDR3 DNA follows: TGTGCCAGCAGGCGCATACGGACAGGCCTTCCTGGAAACACCATATATTTT.

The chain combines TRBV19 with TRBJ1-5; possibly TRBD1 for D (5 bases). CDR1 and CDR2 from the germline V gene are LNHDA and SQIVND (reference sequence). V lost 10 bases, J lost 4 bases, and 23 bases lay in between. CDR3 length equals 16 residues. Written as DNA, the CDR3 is TGTGCCACCAACCCCTACCAGAGGCAGGGTAATCAGCCCCAGCATTTT. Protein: CATNPYQRQGNQPQHF. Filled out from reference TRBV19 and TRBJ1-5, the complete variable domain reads DGGITQSPKYLFRKEGQNVTLSCEQNLNHDAMYWYRQDPGQGLRLIYYSQIVNDFQKGDIAEGYSVSREKKESFPLTVTSAQKNPTAFYLCATNPYQRQGNQPQHFGDGTRLSIL.

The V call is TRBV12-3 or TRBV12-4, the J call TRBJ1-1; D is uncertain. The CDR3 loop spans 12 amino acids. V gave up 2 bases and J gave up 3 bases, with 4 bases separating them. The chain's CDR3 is CASSLQYTEAFF. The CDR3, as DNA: TGTGCCAGCAGTTTACAGTACACTGAAGCTTTCTTT.

Here the CDR3 reads CASSPRQFGANVLTF. CDR3 bases: TGTGCCAGCAGCCCGCGACAGTTTGGGGCCAACGTCCTGACTTTC. The chain combines TRBV3-1 (or the pseudogene TRBV3-2) with TRBJ2-6, with D perhaps TRBD1 (5 bases). Trimming removed 4 bases at V and 3 bases at J, with 10 bases between. Germline CDR1 reads LGHDT; CDR2 reads YNNKEL (reference sequence). The CDR3 spans 15 residues.